This T cell receptor (beta chain) was found in a study of blood T cell repertoires in COVID-19. This clone was seen many times. This CDR3 has 15 residues. Germline-derived CDR1 and CDR2 are LGHNA and YNFKEQ. The V segment lost 4 bases and the J segment 3 bases; nucleotides outside the gene matches: 2. This table comes from immunoSEQ multiplex PCR, and its TCRdb copy is limited to in-frame clones, with some not included. Here the sample spans about 210,000 clones, roughly 86% being singletons. This sequence joins TRBV4-2 and TRBJ2-2; 10 positions agree with TRBD2. The TCR originated in a woman in her forties in a cohort exposed to, infected with or recovered from COVID-19 (not recorded which). Sequenced material: PBMCs or T cells enriched from blood (not recorded which). The CDR3 DNA sequence: TGTGCCAGCAGCCCCGGGACTAGCGACACCGGGGAGCTGTTTTTT. Protein sequence: CASSPGTSDTGELFF.